The clone carrying this TCR beta chain came up many times. The antigen is unknown. V shed 3 bases, J shed 4 bases, and the junction held 3 bases outside the gene matches. Germline values: CDR1 DFQATT, CDR2 SNEGSKA (reference sequence). The CDR3 covers 13 residues. TCRdb re-called the reads with MiXCR, one entry per CDR3 protein. The sample carries roughly 630,000 distinct CDR3 sequences, 24% recorded once. The entry originates in a study of T cell repertoires in cytomegalovirus infection. Study-wide background: Matching HLA type, along with CMV infection, was indicated by public TCR beta signatures.

Broader study findings: Across the ex vivo response, the dominant clonotypes were HLA-C-restricted CMV-specific TCR beta clonotypes.

The sample comprised CD8+ T cells from PBMCs. This clonotype originated in a human donor in good health (CMV status not recorded). Some clones in this sample may be carry-over from other donors' samples. The chain is built from TRBV20-1 and TRBJ2-1; 7 bases align to TRBD2. CDR3 coding DNA: TGCAGTGCTAGGGCGGGGGATTACAATGAGCAGTTCTTC. Its protein is CSARAGDYNEQFF.